One sample yielded the 24 T cell receptor beta chains listed below, sequenced in a study of blood T cell repertoires in COVID-19. Produced via immunoSEQ multiplex PCR; TCRdb's table is partial and in-frame only. The data contain 100,000 to 150,000 clones, around 88% of them singletons. The specimen was peripheral blood. The receptors derive from a human donor in a cohort sampled during active COVID-19.

Here the CDR3 reads CASSSQAVGRGNEQFF. Here the CDR3 DNA reads TGTGCCAGCTCATCCCAGGCGGTCGGGAGGGGTAATGAGCAGTTCTTC. The chain combines TRBV18 with TRBJ2-1, with 8 bases matching TRBD2. The CDR3 length is 16 residues. The germline CDR1 and CDR2 sequences are KGHSH and LQKENI. V was clipped by 5 bases and J by 7 bases; unmatched bases: 13.

The genes are TRBV2 and TRBJ1-1; perhaps TRBD1 as D (5 bases). Trimming removed 3 bases at V and 10 bases at J, with 9 bases between. Per germline, CDR1 SNHLY and CDR2 FYNNEI. CDR3 length: 11 residues. The CDR3 nucleotides are TGTGCCAGCAGTGATCGGGGGGGAGCTTTCTTT. Amino acids: CASSDRGGAFF.

The J gene is TRBJ1-4, the V gene TRBV5-1; 9 bases align to TRBD1. The germline V gene encodes CDR1 SGHRS and CDR2 YFSETQ. V shed 4 bases, J shed 2 bases, and the junction held 6 bases outside the gene matches. This CDR3 region has 16 residues. The CDR3: CASSVGQGGTNEKLFF. For the CDR3, the DNA is TGCGCCAGCAGCGTGGGACAGGGCGGTACTAATGAAAAACTGTTTTTT.

This chain joins TRBV6-5 and TRBJ2-3; no clear D. With 0 bases removed from V and 8 bases from J, the gap between germline ends came to 12 bases. The CDR3 covers 14 residues. The germline CDR1 and CDR2 sequences are MNHEY and SVGAGI. The CDR3 DNA reads as TGTGCCAGCAGTTACTCGGCTGGAGACCCTACGCAGTATTTT. This codes for CASSYSAGDPTQYF.

V is TRBV28 and J is TRBJ2-2, with a possible D match to TRBD2 (5 bases). Germline CDR1 MDHEN, CDR2 SYDVKM. Deletions cut 5 bases from V and 0 bases from J, with 10 bases between. The CDR3 is 15 amino acids. Written as DNA, the CDR3 is TGTGCCAGCAGTCCAGCGGCTACGAACACCGGGGAGCTGTTTTTT. Translating gives CASSPAATNTGELFF.

The J gene is TRBJ2-3, the V gene TRBV5-6, with D tentatively TRBD1 (6 bases). Germline CDR1 and CDR2: SGHDT and YYEEEE. This CDR3 has 17 residues. V lost 0 bases and J 6 bases, leaving 20 bases between the germline ends. The CDR3 nucleotides are TGTGCCAGCAGCTTGGTCAGGGGACGAAGTTTGCTGGATACGCAGTATTTT. It translates to CASSLVRGRSLLDTQYF. Combining the CDR3 with reference TRBV5-6 and TRBJ2-3 gives the whole variable domain DAGVTQSPTHLIKTRGQQVTLRCSPKSGHDTVSWYQQALGQGPQFIFQYYEEEERQRGNFPDRFSGHQFPNYSSELNVNALLLGDSALYLCASSLVRGRSLLDTQYFGPGTRLTVL.

The rearrangement links TRBV4-1 to TRBJ2-7, with 7 positions matching TRBD1. Germline loops: CDR1 MGHRA, CDR2 YSYEKL. The CDR3 totals 15 residues. Trimming at V came to 0 bases and at J to 2 bases, leaving 4 bases not matched to a gene. The CDR3 region is CASSQDIQGAYEQYF. CDR3 coding DNA: TGCGCCAGCAGCCAAGATATCCAGGGGGCCTACGAGCAGTACTTC.

The chain carries TRBV7-3 and TRBJ1-3, with D possibly being TRBD1 (5 bases). The germline V gene has CDR1 SGHTA and CDR2 FQGTGA. This CDR3 has 15 residues. V lost 2 bases to trimming and J lost 2 bases, with 10 bases between them. CDR3 residues: CASSLGAGTGNTIYF. Here the CDR3 DNA reads TGTGCCAGCAGCTTAGGGGCAGGGACTGGAAACACCATATATTTT.

The genes are TRBV6-6 and TRBJ1-1; no firm D call. CDR3 length equals 14 residues. Trimming shortened V by 0 bases and J by 3 bases, and 8 bases separated the two germline ends. CDR1 is MNHNY, CDR2 SVGAGI, per germline (reference sequence). The CDR3 nucleotides are TGTGCCAGCAGTTACTCGTCCGCGGACACTGAAGCTTTCTTT. Its protein product is CASSYSSADTEAFF.

V gene TRBV2 combines with J gene TRBJ2-7; possibly TRBD2 for D (6 bases). This CDR3 spans 14 amino acids. From germline, CDR1 is SNHLY and CDR2 FYNNEI. The V end was cut by 6 bases, the J end by 9 bases, with 21 bases between. The DNA of the CDR3 is TGTGCCAGCAGCCCCGGGAGTAAAGCCCCAGGGCAGTACTTC. This sequence encodes CASSPGSKAPGQYF.

V usage is TRBV1 and J usage is TRBJ1-4; the table assigns TRBD1, which was not confirmed against the DNA. TRBV1 is shown as a pseudogene. This CDR3 has 15 residues. In nucleotides, the CDR3 is TGCACCAGCAGCCAGTACAGGGTGGAGAGCGAAAAACTGTTTTTT. It is translated as CTSSQYRVESEKLFF.

This rearrangement joins TRBV5-6 to TRBJ2-3; D remains ambiguous. Germline V gene data show CDR1 as SGHDT and CDR2 as YYEEEE. V lost 4 bases and J 5 bases, leaving 20 bases between the germline ends. The CDR3 contains 16 residues. CDR3 nucleotides: TGTGCCAGCAGCCCGGGTTCTGGATGGGTGAAAGATACGCAGTATTTT. Amino acids: CASSPGSGWVKDTQYF.

This chain connects TRBV6-5 to TRBJ2-7; 16 positions agree with TRBD2. The germline V gene has CDR1 MNHEY and CDR2 SVGAGI. This CDR3 spans 14 amino acids. V shed 6 bases and J 4 bases; nucleotides not matched to a gene: 0. DNA of the CDR3: TGTGCCAGCAGGGGACTAGCGGGAGGGTACGAGCAGTACTTC. Protein sequence: CASRGLAGGYEQYF.

This rearrangement joins TRBV18 to TRBJ1-3; unclear D gene. V dropped 0 bases and J dropped 7 bases, with 13 bases sitting between them. The CDR3 covers 15 residues. Germline CDR1 reads KGHSH; CDR2 reads LQKENI. CDR3 amino acids: CASSPPTGIRNTIYF. CDR3 DNA: TGTGCCAGCTCACCACCAACGGGGATTCGGAACACCATATATTTT.

This clone occurred a few times. V and J are TRBV7-9 and TRBJ1-2; TRBD1 might be the D (5 bases). Trimming removed 2 bases from V and 2 bases from J, with 6 bases in between. In germline, CDR1 is SEHNR, CDR2 FQNEAQ (reference sequence). The CDR3 spans 13 residues. CDR3 DNA sequence: TGTGCCAGCAGCTTAAACAGGAACTATGGCTACACCTTC. Translation gives CASSLNRNYGYTF.

This clone was observed a single time. The rearrangement uses TRBV19 and TRBJ2-1; D possibly corresponds to TRBD2 (5 bases). Germline-derived CDR1 and CDR2 are LNHDA and SQIVND (reference sequence). The V gene lost 7 bases and the J gene lost 9 bases, with 13 bases spanning the gap. The CDR3 extends over 12 amino acids. As DNA, the CDR3 is TGTGCCAGTACCAACGGGGTCAGTGAGCAGTTCTTC. Protein: CASTNGVSEQFF.

The chain employs TRBV7-6 and TRBJ1-6, with D maybe TRBD1 (5 bases). V gave up 5 bases and J gave up 7 bases, with 12 bases separating them. Germline V gene lookup returns CDR1 SGHVS and CDR2 FNYEAQ. This CDR3 has 14 amino acids. For the CDR3, the DNA is TGTGCCAGCAGCCCTTGGCAGGGAAATTCACCCCTCCACTTT. It translates to CASSPWQGNSPLHF. Variable domain in full (rest from reference TRBV7-6 and TRBJ1-6): GAGVSQSPRYKVTKRGQDVALRCDPISGHVSLYWYRQALGQGPEFLTYFNYEAQQDKSGLPNDRFSAERPEGSISTLTIQRTEQRDSAMYRCASSPWQGNSPLHFGNGTRLTVT.

Turning to this clone: This sample includes further DNA sequences coding for the same CDR3. The DNA for the CDR3 is TGTGCCAGCAGTTTGACAGGGGGTCAGCCCCAGCATTTT. It codes for CASSLTGGQPQHF. The chain carries TRBV12-3 or TRBV12-4 and TRBJ1-5, with 9 bases aligning to TRBD1. V trimming: 3 bases; J trimming: 6 bases; junction bases outside the gene matches: 0. This CDR3 region has 13 residues.

V and J are TRBV10-3 and TRBJ1-6; 8 bases agree with TRBD1. J lost 7 bases, V lost 6 bases, and 8 bases had no gene match. Germline CDR1 reads ENHRY; CDR2 reads SYGVKD. The CDR3 has 15 residues. CDR3 DNA: TGTGCCATCAGATCCGGACAGGGAGGGAATTCACCCCTCCACTTT. This codes for CAIRSGQGGNSPLHF.

CDR3 sequence: CASSLDLVGQTYEQYF. Here the CDR3 DNA reads TGTGCCAGCAGCTTAGATCTGGTGGGACAGACCTACGAGCAGTACTTC. V is TRBV7-9 and J is TRBJ2-7, with 7 bases matching TRBD1. Losses at the gene ends were 1 base for V and 2 bases for J; bases not matched to a gene: 8. The germline V gene encodes CDR1 SEHNR and CDR2 FQNEAQ (reference sequence). The CDR3 extends over 16 amino acids.

V and J are TRBV2 and TRBJ2-1; TRBD1 might be the D (5 bases). CDR3 length: 17 residues. Germline CDR1 reads SNHLY; CDR2 reads FYNNEI. V gave up 2 bases and J gave up 4 bases, with 18 bases separating them. CDR3 sequence (DNA): TGTGCCAGCAGTGAAAGTTTTGTCCCGACAGTTTACAATGAGCAGTTCTTC. Amino acid sequence: CASSESFVPTVYNEQFF.

This clone was picked up one time. The chain joins TRBV18 to TRBJ1-3; TRBD1 aligns across 7 bases. The CDR3 sequence is 17 residues long. V dropped 1 base and J dropped 0; count of bases not matched to a gene: 6. CDR1 is KGHSH and CDR2 is LQKENI in the germline V gene. CDR3 region: CASSPLDRANSGNTIYF. Written as DNA, the CDR3 is TGTGCCAGCTCACCACTCGACAGGGCCAACTCTGGAAACACCATATATTTT. Supplemented by reference TRBV18 and TRBJ1-3, the full variable domain reads NAGVMQNPRHLVRRRGQEARLRCSPMKGHSHVYWYRQLPEEGLKFMVYLQKENIIDESGMPKERFSAEFPKEGPSILRIQQVVRGDSAAYFCASSPLDRANSGNTIYFGEGSWLTVV.

J is TRBJ2-7 and V is TRBV1; the table's D gene call, TRBD2, was not cross checked with the DNA. TRBV1 is deemed a pseudogene. CDR3 length equals 16 residues. The CDR3 region is CTSSQVDSSGDYEQYF. The CDR3 DNA is TGCACCAGCAGCCAAGTAGACTCTAGCGGGGATTACGAGCAGTACTTC.

The rearrangement links TRBV30 to TRBJ1-1; D call uncertain. The CDR3 is 12 residues long. Trimming took 0 bases from V and 5 from J, leaving 7 bases between them. CDR1 is GTSNPN and CDR2 is SVGIG in the germline V gene (reference sequence). The DNA for the CDR3 is TGTGCCTGGAGTGTAACGCGGACTGAAGCTTTCTTT. Translated: CAWSVTRTEAFF.